The 10 T cell receptor beta chains reported below all come from one sample, sequenced in a study of CXCR3-negative and CXCR3-positive naive CD8 T cells. Whole-study results and caveats: Comparison of naive cells showed more hydrophobic TRB CDR3s in CXCR3-positive than in CXCR3-negative naive cells.

The libraries of TRB cDNA were prepared using 5' RACE with UMI labels. TCRdb reanalyzed the 5' RACE reads and collapses them to one entry per CDR3 protein, without DNA. This repertoire includes roughly 6,800 distinct CDR3 sequences. For these TCRs, the target antigens are not known. Material for sequencing was naive CXCR3+ CD8+ T cells from blood. The sample's subset: CD45RO-CCR7+CD27+CD95- naive CD8+ T cells expressing CXCR3 (TNR3+). Receptor source: a human donor in good health. Some clones in this sample may be carry-over from other donors' samples.

This chain joins TRBV7-2 and TRBJ2-1; without DNA, the TCRdb call of TRBD2 cannot be checked. The CDR3 has 13 residues. The germline gives CDR1 SGHTA, CDR2 FQGNSA. This CDR3 reads CASSTRLVNEQFF.

This clonotype is medium-sized by frequency. The J gene is TRBJ2-3, the V gene TRBV6-6; TCRdb's D call, TRBD1, is unchecked because there is no DNA. CDR1 and CDR2 from the germline V gene are MNHNY and SVGAGI (reference sequence). The CDR3 totals 14 residues. CDR3: CASSTTGGTDTQYF.

Considering frequency, this clonotype is medium-sized. J is TRBJ2-3 and V is TRBV4-2; the D call of TRBD2 rests on TCRdb alone, since no DNA is present to check it. The CDR3 spans 15 residues. The germline gives CDR1 LGHNA, CDR2 YNFKEQ. CDR3 region: CASSQVEAGEDTQYF.

This chain links TRBV10-3 with TRBJ1-4; the D gene TCRdb calls, TRBD1, cannot be checked with no DNA. The germline V gene has CDR1 ENHRY and CDR2 SYGVKD. The CDR3 is made up of 13 amino acids. The CDR3 spells CAISDGTSGELFF.

V and J are TRBV10-3 and TRBJ2-5. The CDR3 runs 11 residues. Germline V gene data show CDR1 as ENHRY and CDR2 as SYGVKD. CDR3 in amino acids: CAISEGETQYF.

The J gene is TRBJ1-5, the V gene TRBV5-8; there is no DNA to check the TCRdb D call of TRBD1. Per germline, CDR1 SGHTS and CDR2 YDEGEE. The CDR3 totals 19 residues. The CDR3 here is CASSLEGPTLITGHQPQHF.

V and J are TRBV28 and TRBJ2-1; the D gene TCRdb calls, TRBD1, cannot be checked with no DNA. The length of the CDR3 is 14 residues. Germline CDR1 reads MDHEN; CDR2 reads SYDVKM. CDR3 in amino acids: CASSWIRGGNEQFF.

The chain joins TRBV5-1 to TRBJ1-5. Germline loops: CDR1 SGHRS, CDR2 YFSETQ. The CDR3 spans 16 residues. The CDR3 protein is CASAWFKELIGQPQHF.

The rearrangement links TRBV12-3 or TRBV12-4 to TRBJ2-1; the TCRdb call, TRBD2, lacks DNA for checking. The CDR3 consists of 12 residues. The CDR3 sequence: CASSRTGNEQFF.

According to its frequency, this clonotype is medium-sized (0.01 to 0.1%). This rearrangement joins TRBV12-3 or TRBV12-4 to TRBJ2-3; TCRdb designates TRBD2, a call that cannot be tested without DNA. This CDR3 has 12 amino acids. The CDR3 spells CASTEREDTQYF.